This TCR beta chain is from a study of cytomegalovirus exposure and HLA in healthy donors. Overall study results and limits: Cytomegalovirus status was reportedly diagnosed by the classifier with high sensitivity and specificity. Clusters of TCRs from the first cohort tended to co-occur in the 90 to 150 validation repertoires (as a later analysis found). The dataset shows that most TCR sequences were rare, while some public TCRs occurred in many donors.

The V gene's germline CDR1 is SGHVS and CDR2 FQNEAQ. This CDR3 is built from 15 residues. V lost 2 bases and J lost 4, with 12 bases in between. A note on this clone: Its matching antigen is unknown.

Sequencing was performed with immunoSEQ multiplex PCR; in TCRdb, only in-frame clones are kept and a portion is missing. This table has over 150,000 clones, 70% to 90% appearing once. The chain recombines TRBV7-8 with TRBJ2-1; D remains unclear. This clonotype was sampled from a woman aged 25 to 45 in good health and CMV-seronegative. The source material was PBMCs. The DNA of the CDR3 is TGTGCCAGCAGCTTATGGACGAAGCTTTACAATGAGCAGTTCTTC. It translates to CASSLWTKLYNEQFF.